The 8 T cell receptor beta chains below come from one sample, sequenced in a study of cytomegalovirus exposure and HLA in healthy donors. PCR was performed using 60 Vbeta and 13 Jbeta primers. Profiled with immunoSEQ multiplex PCR; TCRdb holds only in-frame clones, not every one. Its clone listing holds about 210,000 clones. The sequencing sample was made of PBMCs. The receptors derive from a young woman in good health and CMV-seropositive.

The chain links TRBV2 to TRBJ1-2; a possible D gene is TRBD1 (5 bases). V was shortened by 8 bases and J by 0 bases, with 13 bases between the two germline ends. The CDR3 extends over 14 amino acids. Per germline, CDR1 SNHLY and CDR2 FYNNEI. The CDR3, as DNA: TGTGCCAGCTTGGGGCAGTCGTCTAACTATGGCTACACCTTC. Translating it yields CASLGQSSNYGYTF.

The chain uses TRBV28 and TRBJ2-3, with a tentative D call TRBD1 (6 bases). Trimming cost V 6 bases and J 4 bases, with 23 bases left between them. The germline CDR1 and CDR2 sequences are MDHEN and SYDVKM. This CDR3 has 17 residues. CDR3 sequence reads: CASSFATGILGADTQYF. Here the CDR3 DNA reads TGTGCCAGCAGCTTCGCTACAGGGATTTTGGGGGCAGATACGCAGTATTTT.

This chain connects TRBV29-1 to TRBJ1-2; 7 nucleotides line up with TRBD1. The CDR3 consists of 13 residues. Germline assignment: CDR1 SQVTM and CDR2 ANQGSEA. V was clipped by 3 bases and J by 2 bases; unmatched bases: 3. The CDR3 DNA reads TGCAGCGTTGAGACAGGGCTCAACTATGGCTACACCTTC. Translation gives CSVETGLNYGYTF.

This rearrangement joins TRBV6-1 to TRBJ1-1; D possibly corresponds to TRBD1 (6 bases). Germline V gene sequence: CDR1 MNHNS, CDR2 SASEGT. Trimming cost V 5 bases and J 7 bases, with 11 bases left between them. The CDR3 loop spans 12 amino acids. The CDR3 here is CASSRLDSEAFF. The CDR3 region has the DNA TGTGCCAGCAGTCGTCTGGACAGTGAAGCTTTCTTT.

The rearrangement uses TRBV29-1 and TRBJ2-7; no reliable D call. The CDR3 covers 12 residues. Germline lookup yields CDR1 SQVTM and CDR2 ANQGSEA. Trimming removed 1 base from V and 4 bases from J, with 8 bases in between. Here the CDR3 reads CSVEGPTYEQYF. The CDR3 DNA reads as TGCAGCGTTGAAGGCCCCACTTACGAGCAGTACTTC.

The J gene is TRBJ1-1, the V gene TRBV6-4; the D gene is possibly TRBD1 (5 bases). Germline loops: CDR1 MRHNA, CDR2 SNTAGT. There are 14 residues in the CDR3. Trimming took 0 bases from V and 1 from J, leaving 6 bases between them. The CDR3 sequence: CASSDSTGNTEAFF. CDR3 nucleotide sequence: TGTGCCAGCAGTGACTCTACAGGGAACACTGAAGCTTTCTTT.

The chain couples TRBV28 to TRBJ2-1, with 9 bases fitting TRBD1. Germline CDR1 MDHEN, CDR2 SYDVKM. The CDR3 is 15 residues long. Trimming took 7 bases from V and 7 from J; bases not matched to a gene: 11. CDR3 DNA sequence: TGTGCCAGCACCGCCACCGGGACAGGGAGGAATGAGCAGTTCTTC. Translated, it gives CASTATGTGRNEQFF.

This chain links TRBV19 with TRBJ2-7; TRBD2 might be the D (6 bases). There are 13 residues in the CDR3. V lost 4 bases and J 6 bases, leaving 13 bases between the germline ends. Germline loops: CDR1 LNHDA, CDR2 SQIVND (reference sequence). The CDR3 spells CASSTRSGVEQYF. CDR3 sequence (DNA): TGTGCCAGTAGTACACGTTCGGGGGTCGAGCAGTACTTC.